This paragraph covers one T cell receptor beta chain sequence. There are 17 residues in the CDR3. The junction had 5 bases not matched to a gene; V was cut back by 1 base and J by 0 bases. Germline assignment: CDR1 SGHNT and CDR2 YENEEA. This sample is drawn from a study of blood T cell repertoires in COVID-19. Profiled with immunoSEQ multiplex PCR; TCRdb holds only in-frame clones, not every one. The sample lists roughly 140,000 clones; about 82% were seen once. Sequencing input: peripheral blood. The gene calls are TRBV11-3 and TRBJ2-2, with 7 bases lining up with TRBD1. This TCR came from a man aged 50 to 59 with acute or convalescent COVID-19. The CDR3 protein is CASSLARGQTNTGELFF. The DNA for the CDR3 is TGTGCCAGCAGCTTAGCTCGGGGACAGACGAACACCGGGGAGCTGTTTTTT. Together with reference TRBV11-3 and TRBJ2-2, the CDR3 gives the full variable domain: EAGVVQSPRYKIIEKKQPVAFWCNPISGHNTLYWYLQNLGQGPELLIRYENEEAVDDSQLPKDRFSAERLKGVDSTLKIQPAELGDSAVYLCASSLARGQTNTGELFFGEGSRLTVL.